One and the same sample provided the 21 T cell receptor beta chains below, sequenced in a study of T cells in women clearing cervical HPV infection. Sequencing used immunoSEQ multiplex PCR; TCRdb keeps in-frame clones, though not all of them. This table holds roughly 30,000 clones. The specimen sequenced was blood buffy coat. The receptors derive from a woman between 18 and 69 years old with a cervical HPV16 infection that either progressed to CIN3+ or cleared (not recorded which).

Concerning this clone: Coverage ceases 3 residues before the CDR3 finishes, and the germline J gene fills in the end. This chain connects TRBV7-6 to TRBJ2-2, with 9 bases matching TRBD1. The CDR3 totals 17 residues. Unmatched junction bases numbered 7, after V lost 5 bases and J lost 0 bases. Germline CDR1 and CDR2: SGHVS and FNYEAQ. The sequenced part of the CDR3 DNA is TGTGCCAGCAGCATGTTAGGACAGGGGTCGAACACCGGGGAG. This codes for CASSMLGQGSNTGE. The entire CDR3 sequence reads CASSMLGQGSNTGELFF.

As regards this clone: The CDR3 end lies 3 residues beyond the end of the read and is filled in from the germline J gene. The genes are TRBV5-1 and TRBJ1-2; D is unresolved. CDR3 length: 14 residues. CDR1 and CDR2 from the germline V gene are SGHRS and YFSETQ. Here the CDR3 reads CASSHDTTTYDYTF. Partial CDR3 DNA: TGCGCCAGCAGCCACGACACCACGACCTACGAC.

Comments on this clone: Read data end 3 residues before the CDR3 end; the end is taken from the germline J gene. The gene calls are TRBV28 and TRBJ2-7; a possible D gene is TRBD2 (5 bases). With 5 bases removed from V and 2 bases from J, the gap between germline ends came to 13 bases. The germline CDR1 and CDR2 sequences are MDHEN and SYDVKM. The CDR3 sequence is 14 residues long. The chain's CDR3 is CASSLHGVTYEQYF. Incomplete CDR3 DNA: TGTGCCAGCAGTCTCCACGGGGTAACCTACGAG.

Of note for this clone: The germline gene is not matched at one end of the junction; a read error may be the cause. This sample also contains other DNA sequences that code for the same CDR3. The chain's CDR3 is CASSLVLAGETGNTIYF. The DNA read from the CDR3 is TGTGCCAGCAGCTTAGTGCTCGCGGGTGAGACTGGAAACACA. The J gene is TRBJ1-3, the V gene TRBV7-6; no firm D call. Read coverage stops 3 residues before the CDR3 terminus; the germline J gene supplies the remainder. The CDR3 covers 17 residues. Germline assignment: CDR1 SGHVS and CDR2 FNYEAQ.

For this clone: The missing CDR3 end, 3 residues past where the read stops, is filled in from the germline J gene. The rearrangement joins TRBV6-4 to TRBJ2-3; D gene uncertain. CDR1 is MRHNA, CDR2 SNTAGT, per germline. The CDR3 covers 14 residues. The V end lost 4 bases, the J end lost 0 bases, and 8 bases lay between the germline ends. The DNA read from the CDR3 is TGTGCCAGCAGTGCCGACTGGAGCACAGATACG. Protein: CASSADWSTDT. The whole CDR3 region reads CASSADWSTDTQYF.

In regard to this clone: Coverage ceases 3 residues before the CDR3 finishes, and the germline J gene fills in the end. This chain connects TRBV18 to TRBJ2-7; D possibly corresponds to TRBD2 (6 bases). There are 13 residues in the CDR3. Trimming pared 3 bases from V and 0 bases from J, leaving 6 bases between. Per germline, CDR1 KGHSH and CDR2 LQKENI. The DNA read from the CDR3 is TGTGCCAGCTCACCGGGGGGCTCCTACGAG. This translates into CASSPGGSYE. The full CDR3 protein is CASSPGGSYEQYF.

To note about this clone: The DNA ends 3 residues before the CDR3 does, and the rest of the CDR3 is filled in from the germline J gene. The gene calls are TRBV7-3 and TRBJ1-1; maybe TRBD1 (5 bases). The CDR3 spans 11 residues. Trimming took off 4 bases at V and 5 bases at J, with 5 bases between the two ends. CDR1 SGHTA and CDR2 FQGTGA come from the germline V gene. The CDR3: CASSSGTEAFF. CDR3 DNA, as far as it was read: TGTGCCAGCAGCTCAGGGACTGAA.

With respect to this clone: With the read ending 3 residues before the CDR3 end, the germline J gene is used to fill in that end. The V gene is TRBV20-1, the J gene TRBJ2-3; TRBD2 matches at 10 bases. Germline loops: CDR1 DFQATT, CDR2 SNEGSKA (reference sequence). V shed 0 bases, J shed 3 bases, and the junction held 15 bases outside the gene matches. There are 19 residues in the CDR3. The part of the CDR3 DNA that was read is TGCAGTGCTAGAGATTGGGGGGGGAAACTAGCGGGGAGTACAGATACG. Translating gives CSARDWGGKLAGSTDT. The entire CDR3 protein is CSARDWGGKLAGSTDTQYF.

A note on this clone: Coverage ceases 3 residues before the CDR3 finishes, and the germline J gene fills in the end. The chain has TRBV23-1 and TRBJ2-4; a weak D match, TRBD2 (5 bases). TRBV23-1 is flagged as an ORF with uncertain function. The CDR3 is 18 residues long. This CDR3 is CASSQLGQVPLANYGQYF. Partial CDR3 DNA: TGCGCCAGCAGTCAACTTGGCCAGGTTCCCCTAGCTAACTATGGT.

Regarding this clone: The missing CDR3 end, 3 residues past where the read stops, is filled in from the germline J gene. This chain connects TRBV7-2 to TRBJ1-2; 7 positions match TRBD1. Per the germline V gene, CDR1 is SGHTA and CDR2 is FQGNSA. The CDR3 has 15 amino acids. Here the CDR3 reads CASSLGGGSYNDYTF. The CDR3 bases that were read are TGTGCCAGCAGCTTAGGAGGGGGCTCCTACAATGAC.

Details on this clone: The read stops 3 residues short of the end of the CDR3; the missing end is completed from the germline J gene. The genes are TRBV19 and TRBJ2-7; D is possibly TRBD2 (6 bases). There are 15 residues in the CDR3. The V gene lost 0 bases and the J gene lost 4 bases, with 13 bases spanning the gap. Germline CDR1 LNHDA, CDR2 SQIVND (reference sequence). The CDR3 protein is CASSIDSGAWYEQYF. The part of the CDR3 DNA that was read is TGTGCCAGTAGTATAGATAGCGGAGCCTGGTACGAG.

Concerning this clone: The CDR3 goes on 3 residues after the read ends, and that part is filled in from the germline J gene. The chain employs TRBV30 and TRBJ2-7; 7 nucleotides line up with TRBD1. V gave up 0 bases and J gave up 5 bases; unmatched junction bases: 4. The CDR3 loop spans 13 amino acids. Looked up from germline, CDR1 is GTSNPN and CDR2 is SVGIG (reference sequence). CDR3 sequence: CAWSVNRGHEQYF. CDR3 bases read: TGTGCCTGGAGTGTGAACAGGGGCCACGAG.

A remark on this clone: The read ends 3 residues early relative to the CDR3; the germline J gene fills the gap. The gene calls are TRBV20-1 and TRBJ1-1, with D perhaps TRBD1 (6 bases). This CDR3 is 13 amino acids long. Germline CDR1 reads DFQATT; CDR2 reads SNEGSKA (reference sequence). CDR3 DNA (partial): TGCAGTGCTAGAGTTGTACGGGCTGGGGGC. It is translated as CSARVVRAGG. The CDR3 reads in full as CSARVVRAGGAFF.

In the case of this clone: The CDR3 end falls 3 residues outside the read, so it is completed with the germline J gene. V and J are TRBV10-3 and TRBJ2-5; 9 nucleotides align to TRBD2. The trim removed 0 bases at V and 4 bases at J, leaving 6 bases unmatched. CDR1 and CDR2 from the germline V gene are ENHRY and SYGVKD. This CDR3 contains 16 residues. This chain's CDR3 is CAISESGGLALETQYF. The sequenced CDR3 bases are TGTGCCATCAGTGAGTCGGGGGGACTAGCACTAGAGACC.

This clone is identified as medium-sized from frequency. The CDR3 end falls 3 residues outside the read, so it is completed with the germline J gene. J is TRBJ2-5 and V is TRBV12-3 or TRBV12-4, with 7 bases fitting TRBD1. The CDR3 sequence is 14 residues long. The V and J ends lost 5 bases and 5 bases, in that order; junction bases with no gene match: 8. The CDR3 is CASSLTGVVETQYF. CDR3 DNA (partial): TGTGCCAGCAGTCTCACAGGGGTGGTGGAGACC.

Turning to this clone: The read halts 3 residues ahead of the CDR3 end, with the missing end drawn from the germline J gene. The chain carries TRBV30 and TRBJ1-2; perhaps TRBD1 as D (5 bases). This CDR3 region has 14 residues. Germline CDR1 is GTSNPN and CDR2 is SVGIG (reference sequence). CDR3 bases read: TGTGCCTGGAGTGTCGGCGGGGCTACCTACGAC. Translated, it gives CAWSVGGATYD. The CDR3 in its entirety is CAWSVGGATYDYTF.

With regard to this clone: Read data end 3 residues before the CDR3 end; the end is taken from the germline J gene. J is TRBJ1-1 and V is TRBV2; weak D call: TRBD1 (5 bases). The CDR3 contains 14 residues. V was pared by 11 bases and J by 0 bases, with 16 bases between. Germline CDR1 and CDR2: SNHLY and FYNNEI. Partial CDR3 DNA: TGTGCCTGGCGGGACTTTGACATGAACACTGAA. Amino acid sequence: CAWRDFDMNTE. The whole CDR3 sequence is CAWRDFDMNTEAFF.

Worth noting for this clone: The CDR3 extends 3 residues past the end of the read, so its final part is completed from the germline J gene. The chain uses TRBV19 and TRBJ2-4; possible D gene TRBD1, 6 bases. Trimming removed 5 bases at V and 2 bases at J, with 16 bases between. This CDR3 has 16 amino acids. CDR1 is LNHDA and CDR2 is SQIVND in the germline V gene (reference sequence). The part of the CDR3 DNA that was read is TGTGCCAGTAGTTTGGACAGTAGGCCACCCAAAAACATT. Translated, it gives CASSLDSRPPKNI. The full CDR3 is CASSLDSRPPKNIQYF.

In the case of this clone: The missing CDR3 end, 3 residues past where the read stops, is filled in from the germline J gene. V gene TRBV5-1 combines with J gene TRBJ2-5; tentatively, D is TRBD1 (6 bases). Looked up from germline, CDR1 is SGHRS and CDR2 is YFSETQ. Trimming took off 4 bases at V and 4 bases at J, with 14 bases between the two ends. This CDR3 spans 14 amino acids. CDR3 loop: CASSPGQGGETQYF. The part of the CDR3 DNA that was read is TGCGCCAGCAGCCCGGGACAAGGGGGAGAGACC.

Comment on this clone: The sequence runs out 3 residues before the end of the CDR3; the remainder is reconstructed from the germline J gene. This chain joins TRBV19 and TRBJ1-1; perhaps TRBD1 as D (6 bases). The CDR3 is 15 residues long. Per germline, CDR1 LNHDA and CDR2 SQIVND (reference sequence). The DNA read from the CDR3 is TGTGCCAGTAGCTCCCAGGGGTTGGGGCAAGAGACA. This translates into CASSSQGLGQET. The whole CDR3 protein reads CASSSQGLGQETAFF.

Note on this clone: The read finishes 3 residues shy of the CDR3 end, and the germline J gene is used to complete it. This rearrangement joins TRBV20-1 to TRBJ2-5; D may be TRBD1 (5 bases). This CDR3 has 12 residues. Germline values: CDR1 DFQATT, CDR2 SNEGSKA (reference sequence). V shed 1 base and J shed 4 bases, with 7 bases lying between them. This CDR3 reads CSARVRGETQYF. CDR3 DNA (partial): TGCAGTGCTAGAGTAAGGGGAGAGACC.